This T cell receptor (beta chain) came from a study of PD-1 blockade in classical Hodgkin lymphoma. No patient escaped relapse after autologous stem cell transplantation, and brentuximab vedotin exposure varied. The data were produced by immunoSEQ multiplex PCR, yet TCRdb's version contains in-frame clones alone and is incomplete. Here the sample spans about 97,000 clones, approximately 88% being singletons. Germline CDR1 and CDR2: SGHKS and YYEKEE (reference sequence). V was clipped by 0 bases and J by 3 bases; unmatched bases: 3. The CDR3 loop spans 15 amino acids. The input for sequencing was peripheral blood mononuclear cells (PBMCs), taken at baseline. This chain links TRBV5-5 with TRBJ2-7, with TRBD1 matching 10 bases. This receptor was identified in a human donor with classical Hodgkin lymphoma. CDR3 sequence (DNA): TGTGCCAGCAGCTTGGGAGGGACAGGGGACTACGAGCAGTACTTC. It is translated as CASSLGGTGDYEQYF.